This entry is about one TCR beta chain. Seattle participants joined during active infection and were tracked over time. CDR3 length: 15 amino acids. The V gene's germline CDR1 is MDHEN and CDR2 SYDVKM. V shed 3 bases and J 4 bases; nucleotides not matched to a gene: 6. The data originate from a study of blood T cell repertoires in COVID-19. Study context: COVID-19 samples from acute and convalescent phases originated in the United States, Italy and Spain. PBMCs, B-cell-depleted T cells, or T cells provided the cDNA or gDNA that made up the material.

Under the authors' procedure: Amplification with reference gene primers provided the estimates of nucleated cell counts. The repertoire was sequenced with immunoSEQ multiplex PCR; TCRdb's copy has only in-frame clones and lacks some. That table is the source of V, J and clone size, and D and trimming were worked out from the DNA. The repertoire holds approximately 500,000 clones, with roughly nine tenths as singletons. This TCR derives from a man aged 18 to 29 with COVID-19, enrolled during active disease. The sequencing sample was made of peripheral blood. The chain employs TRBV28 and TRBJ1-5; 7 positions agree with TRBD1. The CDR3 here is CASSFQGGRNQPQHF. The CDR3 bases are TGTGCCAGCAGTTTTCAGGGGGGACGGAATCAGCCCCAGCATTTT.